Below, 9 T cell receptor beta chains from the same sample are listed, as sequenced in a study of blood T cell repertoires in COVID-19. Libraries were prepared by immunoSEQ multiplex PCR; TCRdb keeps only in-frame clonotypes and omits some of them. The profile shows over 250,000 clones, almost 85% of them singletons. Sequences were obtained from peripheral blood. The receptors derive from a man between 50 and 59 years old with active or convalescent COVID-19.

The CDR3: CAISETRTGQGGSNQPQHF. The CDR3 DNA is TGTGCCATCAGTGAGACCCGGACAGGGCAAGGGGGTAGCAATCAGCCCCAGCATTTT. The V gene is TRBV10-3, the J gene TRBJ1-5, with 8 bases identical to TRBD1. Germline values: CDR1 ENHRY, CDR2 SYGVKD. This CDR3 contains 19 residues. The V gene end was trimmed by 2 bases and the J gene end by 0 bases; junction bases not matched to a gene: 12.

The chain recombines TRBV11-3 with TRBJ2-3, with 9 bases matching TRBD2. The CDR3 covers 16 residues. The V gene's germline CDR1 is SGHNT and CDR2 YENEEA. V lost 1 base to trimming and J lost 4 bases; unmatched junction nucleotides: 6. The CDR3 DNA sequence: TGTGCCAGCAGCTTAGGGGTTGGGACTAGCCCAGATACGCAGTATTTT. Its translation: CASSLGVGTSPDTQYF.

The sample holds a few counts of this clone. DNA for the CDR3: TGCGCCAGCAGCCTAGGAGGAGGGCCTACTGAAAAACTGTTTTTT. Residues: CASSLGGGPTEKLFF. The chain is built from TRBV5-1 and TRBJ1-4; no reliable D call. Germline assignment: CDR1 SGHRS and CDR2 YFSETQ. The CDR3 consists of 15 residues. Trimming shortened V by 4 bases and J by 7 bases, and 17 bases separated the two germline ends.

This chain joins TRBV7-9 and TRBJ1-2, with 8 bases that match TRBD1. There are 13 residues in the CDR3. Looked up from germline, CDR1 is SEHNR and CDR2 is FQNEAQ (reference sequence). V was pared by 5 bases and J by 8 bases, with 7 bases of the junction left unmatched. This CDR3 is CASSPPGTGGYTF. CDR3 nucleotides: TGTGCCAGCAGCCCACCAGGGACAGGCGGCTACACCTTC.

The chain employs TRBV7-9 and TRBJ2-3; TRBD2 agrees at 10 bases. V was clipped by 0 bases and J by 4 bases; unmatched bases: 10. The CDR3 is made up of 18 amino acids. Germline CDR1 SEHNR, CDR2 FQNEAQ (reference sequence). The CDR3 coding sequence is TGTGCCAGCAGCTTAGCGTTTGTTGCTAGCGGGGGTGCAGATACGCAGTATTTT. This encodes CASSLAFVASGGADTQYF.

This clone was recorded once. The rearrangement uses TRBV6-5 and TRBJ1-2; possibly TRBD1 for D (6 bases). This CDR3 contains 12 residues. From germline, CDR1 is MNHEY and CDR2 SVGAGI. The V gene lost 6 bases and the J gene lost 8 bases, with 13 bases spanning the gap. CDR3 DNA sequence: TGTGCCAGCAGGCACAGGGAAGGGGGCTACACCTTC. Amino acid sequence: CASRHREGGYTF.

This clone was detected only once. The chain has TRBV18 and TRBJ2-4; tentatively, D is TRBD1 (6 bases). CDR1 is KGHSH and CDR2 is LQKENI in the germline V gene. The V and J ends lost 1 base and 3 bases respectively, with 19 bases between them. This CDR3 has 18 amino acids. This CDR3 reads CASSPLAFDRSGKNIQYF. Here the CDR3 DNA reads TGTGCCAGCTCACCACTCGCTTTTGACAGGTCGGGCAAAAACATTCAGTACTTC.

This clone was recorded a few times. This chain joins TRBV27 and TRBJ1-2; 8 positions agree with TRBD1. Trimming took 5 bases from V and 4 from J; bases not matched to a gene: 9. The CDR3 is 15 amino acids. Germline loops: CDR1 MNHEY, CDR2 SMNVEV (reference sequence). CDR3 sequence reads: CASSLRQGSLYGYTF. In DNA form, the CDR3 reads TGTGCCAGCAGTCTGCGACAGGGGTCCCTCTATGGCTACACCTTC.

This rearrangement joins TRBV4-2 to TRBJ1-2; 9 nucleotides match TRBD1. CDR3 length: 14 amino acids. CDR1 and CDR2 (germline): LGHNA, YNFKEQ. The trim removed 0 bases at V and 8 bases at J, leaving 4 bases unmatched. The CDR3 sequence is CASSQEQGARGYTF. The CDR3 DNA sequence: TGTGCCAGCAGCCAAGAACAGGGGGCGCGAGGCTACACCTTC.